The 22 T cell receptor beta chains below come from one sample, sequenced in a study of beta chain features in type 1 diabetes. Regarding the study as a whole: Among patients with Type 1 diabetes, TCRB CDR3s were moderately but significantly shorter in every one of the four CD4+ subsets.

These receptors lack a known antigen. Every bit of the isolated RNA underwent reverse transcription, so sequencing read expressed TCRB transcripts. TCRdb keeps only in-frame clones here, not all; method: immunoSEQ multiplex PCR. The sample comprises about 53,000 clones, about three fifths of which are singletons, and approximately 0.3% rests with the top ten. The sample taken for sequencing was stem cell memory CD4+ T cells from blood. The receptors were sampled from a woman aged 25 to 45 with type 1 diabetes.

This rearrangement joins TRBV14 to TRBJ2-1; no clear D gene. The germline V gene has CDR1 SGHDN and CDR2 FVKESK. This CDR3 contains 14 residues. V was pared by 1 base and J by 6 bases, with 10 bases between. The CDR3 nucleotides are TGTGCCAGCAGCCAAGGGTGGAGATTCAATGAGCAGTTCTTC. Translating it yields CASSQGWRFNEQFF.

The chain combines TRBV18 with TRBJ2-7; the match to TRBD2 covers 8 bases. The CDR3 has 16 residues. Per the germline V gene, CDR1 is KGHSH and CDR2 is LQKENI. With V trimmed by 6 bases and J by 2 bases, 12 bases remained unmatched. CDR3 amino acids: CASSRGGTLPPYEQYF. The CDR3 nucleotides read TGTGCCAGCTCCCGGGGGGGAACTTTACCTCCCTACGAGCAGTACTTC. The complete variable domain, with remaining parts taken from reference TRBV18 and TRBJ2-7, reads NAGVMQNPRHLVRRRGQEARLRCSPMKGHSHVYWYRQLPEEGLKFMVYLQKENIIDESGMPKERFSAEFPKEGPSILRIQQVVRGDSAAYFCASSRGGTLPPYEQYFGPGTRLTVT.

The genes are TRBV7-2 and TRBJ1-1, with 8 bases aligning to TRBD1. The CDR3 length is 15 residues. The ends lost 1 base at V and 5 bases at J; junction bases unmatched: 6. Per the germline V gene, CDR1 is SGHTA and CDR2 is FQGNSA. This CDR3 is CASSLERTGRTEAFF. CDR3 DNA: TGTGCCAGCAGCTTAGAGAGGACAGGGCGAACTGAAGCTTTCTTT.

The gene calls are TRBV14 and TRBJ2-7, with 9 bases identical to TRBD1. Trimming removed 4 bases from V and 3 bases from J; junction bases left unmatched: 4. Germline assignment: CDR1 SGHDN and CDR2 FVKESK. The CDR3 consists of 14 residues. The CDR3 protein is CASSLGTGIYEQYF. The CDR3 nucleotides read TGTGCCAGCAGCCTTGGGACAGGGATCTACGAGCAGTACTTC.

This sequence joins TRBV10-3 and TRBJ2-3; 7 nucleotides line up with TRBD2. V lost 4 bases and J lost 0; bases outside the gene matches: 10. The CDR3 is 17 residues long. Germline loops: CDR1 ENHRY, CDR2 SYGVKD. The CDR3 here is CAISAFLTSSSTDTQYF. The CDR3 DNA follows: TGTGCCATCAGTGCCTTCTTGACTAGCTCGAGCACAGATACGCAGTATTTT.

In this sample, this clone turned up a few times. The CDR3 DNA reads as TGTGCCAGCAGGGGGGGAAAAGCCTACGAGCAGTACTTC. Translated: CASRGGKAYEQYF. This chain connects TRBV6-5 to TRBJ2-7; possibly TRBD2 for D (6 bases). Per the germline V gene, CDR1 is MNHEY and CDR2 is SVGAGI. This CDR3 comprises 13 residues. Trimming stripped 6 bases from V and 2 bases from J, with 11 bases between.

CDR3 region: CASSLGGASNTEAFF. In DNA, the CDR3 is TGTGCCAGCAGCTTGGGGGGCGCATCGAACACTGAAGCTTTCTTT. V gene TRBV5-8 combines with J gene TRBJ1-1; maybe TRBD1 (5 bases). Per the germline V gene, CDR1 is SGHTS and CDR2 is YDEGEE. Trimming left V 0 bases short and J 1 base short, with 10 bases between. The length of the CDR3 is 15 residues.

The gene calls are TRBV6-1 and TRBJ1-2; possible D gene TRBD1, 5 bases. Germline loops: CDR1 MNHNS, CDR2 SASEGT. The CDR3 is 15 amino acids. The V end lost 5 bases, the J end lost 3 bases, and 16 bases lay between the germline ends. CDR3 bases: TGTGCCAGCAGTCCATGGCAGGGAGGTGACTATGGCTACACCTTC. Protein product: CASSPWQGGDYGYTF.

The chain has TRBV2 and TRBJ2-5; TRBD1 agrees at 10 bases. The germline V gene encodes CDR1 SNHLY and CDR2 FYNNEI. V shed 1 base, J shed 7 bases, and the junction held 6 bases outside the gene matches. The CDR3 runs to 15 residues. As DNA, the CDR3 is TGTGCCAGCAGTGAAGATACGACAGGGGGCGGGACCCAGTACTTC. Translation: CASSEDTTGGGTQYF.

The chain carries TRBV25-1 and TRBJ2-7; D not resolved. V lost 5 bases and J 2 bases, leaving 16 bases between the germline ends. CDR3 length equals 15 residues. Germline values: CDR1 MGHDK, CDR2 SYGVNS. Here the CDR3 DNA reads TGTGCCAGCAGTTCTCTAGAGTCGTACACCTACGAGCAGTACTTC. Encoded protein: CASSSLESYTYEQYF.

This CDR3 reads CASSLGTGKETQYF. In nucleotides, the CDR3 is TGCGCCAGCAGCTTGGGTACCGGTAAAGAGACCCAGTACTTC. The chain has TRBV5-1 and TRBJ2-5; D uncertain. The CDR3 contains 14 residues. V lost 0 bases, J lost 3 bases, and 9 bases lay in between. CDR1 and CDR2 from the germline V gene are SGHRS and YFSETQ.

This chain links TRBV11-2 with TRBJ1-1, with 7 nucleotides matching TRBD1. Germline V gene lookup returns CDR1 SGHAT and CDR2 FQNNGV. V shed 4 bases and J 1 base; nucleotides not matched to a gene: 6. CDR3 length equals 15 residues. The CDR3 DNA follows: TGTGCCAGCAGCTCCTCGACAGGGAAGAACACTGAAGCTTTCTTT. Translation gives CASSSSTGKNTEAFF.

The gene calls are TRBV29-1 and TRBJ1-2; D not certain. This CDR3 comprises 14 residues. Trimming shortened V by 3 bases and J by 3 bases, and 14 bases separated the two germline ends. From germline, CDR1 is SQVTM and CDR2 ANQGSEA. CDR3 loop: CSVDSSYFHYGYTF. The CDR3 region has the DNA TGCAGCGTTGATAGCAGCTACTTCCACTATGGCTACACCTTC. The full variable domain, its missing parts supplied by reference TRBV29-1 and TRBJ1-2, is SAVISQKPSRDICQRGTSLTIQCQVDSQVTMMFWYRQQPGQSLTLIATANQGSEATYESGFVIDKFPISRPNLTFSTLTVSNMSPEDSSIYLCSVDSSYFHYGYTFGSGTRLTVV.

This chain connects TRBV5-1 to TRBJ2-7; perhaps TRBD1 as D (5 bases). Germline-derived CDR1 and CDR2 are SGHRS and YFSETQ. The CDR3 has 17 residues. V lost 0 bases and J lost 0, with 16 bases in between. The CDR3 here is CASSLESWQGFSYEQYF. The CDR3 nucleotides read TGCGCCAGCAGCTTGGAGTCGTGGCAGGGCTTCTCCTACGAGCAGTACTTC.

The J gene is TRBJ1-1, the V gene TRBV19; no firm D call. The CDR3 runs 13 residues. Trimming removed 4 bases from V and 1 base from J, with 7 bases in between. Germline lookup yields CDR1 LNHDA and CDR2 SQIVND (reference sequence). CDR3 DNA: TGTGCCAGTAGTAACATTCAGAACACTGAAGCTTTCTTT. It translates to CASSNIQNTEAFF. Combining the CDR3 with reference TRBV19 and TRBJ1-1 gives the whole variable domain DGGITQSPKYLFRKEGQNVTLSCEQNLNHDAMYWYRQDPGQGLRLIYYSQIVNDFQKGDIAEGYSVSREKKESFPLTVTSAQKNPTAFYLCASSNIQNTEAFFGQGTRLTVV.

This clone was counted once. V and J are TRBV5-1 and TRBJ2-5, with D uncertain. Trimming left V 4 bases short and J 5 bases short, with 12 bases between. From germline, CDR1 is SGHRS and CDR2 YFSETQ. CDR3 length equals 13 residues. This CDR3 reads CASSVGDGETQYF. The CDR3 DNA is TGCGCCAGCAGCGTAGGAGACGGGGAGACCCAGTACTTC.

V is TRBV30 and J is TRBJ2-2, with D tentatively TRBD1 (5 bases). The CDR3 is made up of 14 amino acids. Germline CDR1 is GTSNPN and CDR2 is SVGIG (reference sequence). The V gene lost 4 bases and the J gene lost 2 bases, with 11 bases spanning the gap. The CDR3 coding sequence is TGTGCCTGGAATGGGCAGGGTAACACCGGGGAGCTGTTTTTT. This gives the protein CAWNGQGNTGELFF.

V gene TRBV19 combines with J gene TRBJ1-5; D is possibly TRBD1 (6 bases). The CDR3 extends over 15 amino acids. Germline values: CDR1 LNHDA, CDR2 SQIVND (reference sequence). V shed 7 bases and J shed 2 bases, with 15 bases lying between them. CDR3 sequence: CASTRQEWGNQPQHF. In nucleotides, the CDR3 is TGTGCCAGTACTCGACAGGAATGGGGCAATCAGCCCCAGCATTTT.

A note on this clone: The junction does not match germline at one end; this may be a read error. The chain joins TRBV7-7 to TRBJ2-5, with 10 bases identical to TRBD2. Germline CDR1 SSHAT, CDR2 FNYEAQ (reference sequence). The CDR3 totals 14 residues. The CDR3 DNA reads as TGTGCTAGCAGCTGGAGCGGGAGGGGAGAGACCCAGTACTTC. Its protein product is CASSWSGRGETQYF. Combining the CDR3 with reference TRBV7-7 and TRBJ2-5 gives the whole variable domain GAGVSQSPRYKVTKRGQDVTLRCDPISSHATLYWYQQALGQGPEFLTYFNYEAQPDKSGLPSDRFSAERPEGSISTLTIQRTEQRDSAMYRCASSWSGRGETQYFGPGTRLLVL.

The chain uses TRBV18 and TRBJ2-7; D possibly corresponds to TRBD1 (6 bases). Germline CDR1 is KGHSH and CDR2 is LQKENI. The CDR3 contains 15 residues. V lost 3 bases and J 2 bases, leaving 14 bases between the germline ends. The CDR3 loop is CASSPGQGTTYEQYF. DNA for the CDR3: TGTGCCAGCTCACCGGGCCAGGGGACAACCTACGAGCAGTACTTC.

The chain is built from TRBV11-3 and TRBJ2-6, with D perhaps TRBD1 (5 bases). The CDR3 runs 16 residues. V was shortened by 6 bases and J by 0 bases, with 12 bases between the two germline ends. Germline CDR1 reads SGHNT; CDR2 reads YENEEA. CDR3 loop: CASSGKTDSGANVLTF. In DNA form, the CDR3 reads TGTGCCAGCAGTGGCAAGACAGACTCTGGGGCCAACGTCCTGACTTTC.

The gene calls are TRBV5-8 and TRBJ2-1; 11 positions agree with TRBD2. J was trimmed by 7 bases and V by 4 bases; bases with no gene match: 19. CDR1 is SGHTS, CDR2 YDEGEE, per germline. CDR3 size: 19 residues. CDR3 residues: CASSLNIGTSGLGSNEQFF. CDR3 DNA sequence: TGTGCCAGCAGCCTGAACATAGGGACTAGCGGCCTGGGGTCAAATGAGCAGTTCTTC.